The 17 T cell receptor beta chains in this list originate from one sample, sequenced in a study of blood T cells in healthy people across ages (dated by TCRdb to between 2014 and 2017). Library preparation employed 5' RACE. The second PCR ran for about 7 to 11 cycles and used a J-beta primer mix along with a sample-barcoded 5' primer. Using fastp trimming at Q25 and MiXCR clonotype assembly, TCRdb reanalyzed the public sequencing data and kept in-frame beta chains. Every entry covers one CDR3 protein and lists the most common genes and DNA from its rows. Counted in this sample were 1.5 million to 2 million distinct CDR3 sequences; roughly two fifths of them appeared once. More than 20% of the sample comes from the top ten. Source material: blood. These receptors were collected from a human donor in good health.

J is TRBJ2-7 and V is TRBV3-1; D remains unclear. Trimming took off 3 bases at V and 4 bases at J, with 16 bases between the two ends. This CDR3 region has 15 residues. Germline V CDR1 and CDR2: LGHDT, YNNKEL (reference sequence). This CDR3 reads CASSQMALRGYEQYF. In DNA form, the CDR3 reads TGTGCCAGCAGCCAGATGGCCCTCCGAGGATACGAGCAGTACTTC.

The CDR3 protein is CASSLARSGVSYNEQFF. The CDR3 region has the DNA TGTGCCAGCAGCTTAGCGCGGAGCGGGGTATCCTACAATGAGCAGTTCTTC. J is TRBJ2-1 and V is TRBV7-2; TRBD2 matches 7 bases. Germline V gene sequence: CDR1 SGHTA, CDR2 FQGNSA. This CDR3 is 17 amino acids long. Germline trimming cut 0 bases from V and 1 base from J; bases unmatched to any gene: 6.

The chain couples TRBV4-3 to TRBJ1-4, with no clear D. Germline values: CDR1 LGHNA, CDR2 YSLEER. The CDR3 length is 14 residues. Deletions cut 5 bases from V and 0 bases from J, with 7 bases between. The CDR3 loop reads CASSYGSTNEKLFF. Written as DNA, the CDR3 is TGCGCCAGCAGCTACGGTTCAACTAATGAAAAACTGTTTTTT.

This clonotype has only a few counts. The CDR3 sequence: CASSKACTGTGTYNEQFF. CDR3 nucleotides: TGTGCCAGCAGCAAAGCCTGCACCGGGACAGGGACCTACAATGAGCAGTTCTTC. The rearrangement joins TRBV21-1 to TRBJ2-1; TRBD1, the table's D call, was not compared with the DNA. TRBV21-1 is shown as a pseudogene. The CDR3 is 18 amino acids.

This rearrangement joins TRBV29-1 to TRBJ2-3, with TRBD2 matching over 9 bases. V lost 5 bases to trimming and J lost 2 bases; unmatched junction nucleotides: 8. Per the germline V gene, CDR1 is SQVTM and CDR2 is ANQGSEA. This CDR3 is 15 amino acids long. Here the CDR3 DNA reads TGCAGCGTTCACCACTCTAGCGGGATCACAGATACGCAGTATTTT. Translating it yields CSVHHSSGITDTQYF.

This clonotype was seen a few times. The genes are TRBV18 and TRBJ1-5; maybe TRBD1 (5 bases). Per the germline V gene, CDR1 is KGHSH and CDR2 is LQKENI. This CDR3 is built from 15 residues. Trimming took off 2 bases at V and 4 bases at J, with 12 bases between the two ends. CDR3 protein: CASSPVSGNNQPQHF. CDR3 in DNA: TGTGCCAGCTCACCAGTATCAGGGAATAATCAGCCCCAGCATTTT.

This clonotype has just a few counts. This rearrangement joins TRBV28 to TRBJ2-3; D assignment may be TRBD1 or TRBD2 (5 bases each). V shed 2 bases and J shed 2 bases, with 11 bases lying between them. Germline V gene data show CDR1 as MDHEN and CDR2 as SYDVKM. This CDR3 is built from 15 residues. This chain's CDR3 is CASSLVPGPTDTQYF. The CDR3 coding sequence is TGTGCCAGCAGTTTAGTACCGGGGCCCACAGATACGCAGTATTTT.

This clonotype has more than one count but fewer than ten. The rearrangement links TRBV12-3 or TRBV12-4 to TRBJ2-7; 12 positions agree with TRBD1. V dropped 5 bases and J dropped 6; count of bases not matched to a gene: 8. The CDR3 covers 15 residues. This CDR3 is CASSLTGQGAFEQYF. The CDR3 region has the DNA TGTGCCAGCAGTCTAACGGGACAGGGGGCTTTCGAGCAGTACTTC.

In its sample, this clonotype was seen a few times. This sequence joins TRBV4-1 and TRBJ2-1; 10 nucleotides align to TRBD2. Looked up from germline, CDR1 is MGHRA and CDR2 is YSYEKL. The CDR3 runs 17 residues. Trimming took 2 bases from V and 3 from J; bases not matched to a gene: 7. CDR3 bases: TGCGCCAGCAGCCAATTCAGAAGCGGGGGGGACTACAATGAGCAGTTCTTC. Amino acids: CASSQFRSGGDYNEQFF.

On this clonotype itself: One end of the junction fails to match germline, which may point to a read error. V and J are TRBV2 and TRBJ2-5, with D perhaps matching TRBD1 (6 bases). CDR3 length equals 13 residues. Per germline, CDR1 SNHLY and CDR2 FYNNEI. The CDR3: CACSEDSQETQYF. The CDR3 DNA sequence: TGTGCCTGCAGCGAGGACAGCCAAGAGACCCAGTACTTC.

This clonotype showed up just a few times. The chain carries TRBV7-9 and TRBJ2-7; 8 bases agree with TRBD1. Gene TRBJ2-5 matches the end of the DNA better, so the J call may be wrong. Germline V gene sequence: CDR1 SEHNR, CDR2 FQNEAQ (reference sequence). This CDR3 is 14 amino acids long. The CDR3 loop is CASSSSTGAETQYF. In DNA form, the CDR3 reads TGTGCCAGCAGCTCATCGACAGGGGCAGAGACCCAGTACTTC.

This clonotype was observed a few times. The chain couples TRBV28 to TRBJ2-7; D gene uncertain. The germline CDR1 and CDR2 sequences are MDHEN and SYDVKM. Trimming took 2 bases from V and 3 from J, leaving 14 bases between them. The CDR3 is made up of 15 amino acids. CDR3 DNA sequence: TGTGCCAGCAGTTTACTTCGGACGGAGTTCTACGAGCAGTACTTC. It specifies CASSLLRTEFYEQYF.

This clonotype was counted only a few times. The rearrangement uses TRBV7-2 and TRBJ2-3, with D unresolved. Germline V lookup: CDR1 SGHTA, CDR2 FQGNSA. Trimming took 4 bases from V and 6 from J, leaving 11 bases between them. There are 13 residues in the CDR3. CDR3 nucleotide sequence: TGTGCCAGCAGCTCCCGGGTACAGGATACGCAGTATTTT. Amino acid sequence: CASSSRVQDTQYF. The variable domain in full, completed from reference TRBV7-2 and TRBJ2-3, reads GAGVSQSPSNKVTEKGKDVELRCDPISGHTALYWYRQSLGQGLEFLIYFQGNSAPDKSGLPSDRFSAERTGGSVSTLTIQRTQQEDSAVYLCASSSRVQDTQYFGPGTRLTVL.

This clonotype was counted only a few times. V and J are TRBV29-1 and TRBJ2-2; D unclear. V was clipped by 6 bases and J by 5 bases, with 10 bases between them. Germline assignment: CDR1 SQVTM and CDR2 ANQGSEA. The CDR3 runs 12 residues. CDR3 loop: CSVWVWTGELFF. The CDR3, as DNA: TGCAGCGTGTGGGTCTGGACCGGGGAGCTGTTTTTT.

In its sample, this clonotype was seen a few times. Compared with germline, one end of the junction differs, possibly owing to a read error. The V gene is TRBV7-2, the J gene TRBJ1-5, with TRBD1 identical over 9 bases. The CDR3 has 15 amino acids. In germline, CDR1 is SGHTA, CDR2 FQGNSA. CDR3 nucleotides: TGCGCCAGCAGCATATCCGGGACAGGGAATCAGCCCCAGCATTTT. It codes for CASSISGTGNQPQHF.

The CDR3 protein is CASSFIEDTQYF. CDR3 DNA: TGTGCCAGCAGTTTCATAGAAGATACGCAGTATTTT. This chain joins TRBV12-3 or TRBV12-4 and TRBJ2-3; D ambiguous. CDR3 length equals 12 residues. Between the trimmed V and J ends, which lost 3 bases and 5 bases, there was a span of 6 bases.

This clonotype occurred many times. The gene calls are TRBV29-1 and TRBJ2-3; 7 nucleotides align to TRBD1. The ends lost 4 bases at V and 2 bases at J; junction bases unmatched: 3. CDR3 length: 13 residues. The V gene's germline CDR1 is SQVTM and CDR2 ANQGSEA. In DNA, the CDR3 is TGCAGCGTTGCGGGACAGAACACAGATACGCAGTATTTT. Its translation is CSVAGQNTDTQYF.